What follows are 12 T cell receptor beta chains derived from one specimen sequenced in a study of blood T cell repertoires in COVID-19. Here immunoSEQ multiplex PCR was the method, and the copy in TCRdb shows in-frame clones only, minus some. The sample records about 230,000 clones, approximately 88% being singletons. The material sequenced was peripheral blood. These receptors originate from a man in his forties or fifties with acute or convalescent COVID-19.

The chain links TRBV6-2 or TRBV6-3 to TRBJ2-3, with 10 bases that match TRBD2. The V gene end was trimmed by 2 bases and the J gene end by 1 base; junction bases not matched to a gene: 15. This CDR3 has 20 residues. Germline CDR1 reads MNHEY; CDR2 reads SVGEGT. This CDR3 is CASSYPSGRERPPRTDTQYF. The CDR3 DNA is TGTGCCAGCAGTTACCCTAGCGGGAGAGAACGTCCCCCCCGCACAGATACGCAGTATTTT.

This clone appeared once. The V gene is TRBV11-2, the J gene TRBJ2-5; 12 bases line up with TRBD2. Germline V gene sequence: CDR1 SGHAT, CDR2 FQNNGV. CDR3 length equals 15 residues. J lost 2 bases, V lost 4 bases, and 2 bases had no gene match. CDR3 region: CASSWTSGKQETQYF. CDR3 bases: TGTGCCAGCAGCTGGACTAGCGGGAAGCAAGAGACCCAGTACTTC.

The rearrangement uses TRBV7-2 and TRBJ2-7; the D gene is possibly TRBD1 (5 bases). The V and J ends lost 2 bases and 2 bases respectively, with 13 bases between them. The CDR3 totals 15 residues. CDR1 and CDR2 (germline): SGHTA, FQGNSA. The CDR3 region has the DNA TGTGCCAGCAGCTTACTTTCGACAGTTACCTACGAGCAGTACTTC. Amino acid sequence: CASSLLSTVTYEQYF. The full variable domain, rest sourced from reference TRBV7-2 and TRBJ2-7, is GAGVSQSPSNKVTEKGKDVELRCDPISGHTALYWYRQSLGQGLEFLIYFQGNSAPDKSGLPSDRFSAERTGGSVSTLTIQRTQQEDSAVYLCASSLLSTVTYEQYFGPGTRLTVT.

V and J are TRBV30 and TRBJ1-1; 8 bases line up with TRBD1. Trimming took 4 bases from V and 5 from J; bases not matched to a gene: 9. Germline values: CDR1 GTSNPN, CDR2 SVGIG (reference sequence). CDR3 length equals 14 residues. This CDR3 is CAWIPRGLVTEAFF. The CDR3 coding sequence is TGTGCCTGGATACCCAGGGGGCTTGTTACTGAAGCTTTCTTT.

The chain employs TRBV6-2 or TRBV6-3 and TRBJ2-6; 8 positions match TRBD1. Germline CDR1 and CDR2: MNHEY and SVGEGT. The CDR3 spans 16 residues. V was pared by 6 bases and J by 1 base, with 5 bases of the junction left unmatched. CDR3 sequence (DNA): TGTGCCAGCAGCGAGACAGGGGATTCTGGGGCCAACGTCCTGACTTTC. Amino acid sequence: CASSETGDSGANVLTF.

This clone has only one observation. The J gene is TRBJ1-5, the V gene TRBV2; D is uncertain. CDR3 size: 14 residues. V shed 1 base and J shed 5 bases, with 9 bases lying between them. Germline CDR1 is SNHLY and CDR2 is FYNNEI. The CDR3 region has the DNA TGTGCCAGCAGTGAAGACTGGACTGATCAGCCCCAGCATTTT. Protein sequence: CASSEDWTDQPQHF. The complete variable domain, with remaining parts taken from reference TRBV2 and TRBJ1-5, reads EPEVTQTPSHQVTQMGQEVILRCVPISNHLYFYWYRQILGQKVEFLVSFYNNEISEKSEIFDDQFSVERPDGSNFTLKIRSTKLEDSAMYFCASSEDWTDQPQHFGDGTRLSIL.

V gene TRBV6-5 combines with J gene TRBJ2-1, with 13 bases aligning to TRBD2. Germline CDR1 reads MNHEY; CDR2 reads SVGAGI. V was pared by 6 bases and J by 6 bases, with 5 bases of the junction left unmatched. CDR3 length: 15 amino acids. The CDR3 region has the DNA TGTGCCAGCAGACTAGCGGGAGGGTTTCGCAATGAGCAGTTCTTC. Its protein is CASRLAGGFRNEQFF.

The chain combines TRBV6-6 with TRBJ1-5; 9 positions match TRBD1. V shed 7 bases and J 7 bases; nucleotides not matched to a gene: 8. Germline V gives CDR1 MNHNY, CDR2 SVGAGI (reference sequence). The CDR3 totals 14 residues. CDR3 nucleotide sequence: TGTGCCAGCACCCAACAGGGGGCAAAGCAGCCCCAGCATTTT. This codes for CASTQQGAKQPQHF.

A note on this clone: In the same sample, other DNA sequences code for this CDR3. The chain joins TRBV5-1 to TRBJ1-1, with 7 bases lining up with TRBD1. This CDR3 contains 15 residues. With V trimmed by 2 bases and J by 2 bases, 6 bases remained unmatched. Germline lookup yields CDR1 SGHRS and CDR2 YFSETQ. CDR3 residues: CASSLRQGSNTEAFF. Written as DNA, the CDR3 is TGCGCCAGCAGCTTACGACAGGGCTCCAACACTGAAGCTTTCTTT.

The table lists this clone with a count of one. The genes are TRBV6-1 and TRBJ1-6; weak D call: TRBD1 (5 bases). The CDR3 extends over 16 amino acids. Trimming stripped 1 base from V and 8 bases from J, with 15 bases between. CDR1 and CDR2 (germline): MNHNS, SASEGT. DNA of the CDR3: TGTGCCAGCAGTGAAGTCACAGCAGGGCGTTATTCACCCCTCCACTTT. It encodes CASSEVTAGRYSPLHF.

The chain links TRBV9 to TRBJ2-2; TRBD2 is a possible D gene (6 bases). Germline lookup yields CDR1 SGDLS and CDR2 YYNGEE. V lost 3 bases, J lost 5 bases, and 17 bases lay in between. CDR3 length: 16 amino acids. This CDR3 is CASSAGLPEETGELFF. The DNA of the CDR3 is TGTGCCAGCAGCGCGGGACTTCCCGAGGAAACCGGGGAGCTGTTTTTT.

The rearrangement links TRBV9 to TRBJ1-1; unclear D gene. Germline loops: CDR1 SGDLS, CDR2 YYNGEE. V dropped 2 bases and J dropped 4 bases, with 9 bases sitting between them. The CDR3 contains 13 residues. Written as DNA, the CDR3 is TGTGCCAGCAGCGTGAGGGTGAGCACTGAAGCTTTCTTT. This translates into CASSVRVSTEAFF.